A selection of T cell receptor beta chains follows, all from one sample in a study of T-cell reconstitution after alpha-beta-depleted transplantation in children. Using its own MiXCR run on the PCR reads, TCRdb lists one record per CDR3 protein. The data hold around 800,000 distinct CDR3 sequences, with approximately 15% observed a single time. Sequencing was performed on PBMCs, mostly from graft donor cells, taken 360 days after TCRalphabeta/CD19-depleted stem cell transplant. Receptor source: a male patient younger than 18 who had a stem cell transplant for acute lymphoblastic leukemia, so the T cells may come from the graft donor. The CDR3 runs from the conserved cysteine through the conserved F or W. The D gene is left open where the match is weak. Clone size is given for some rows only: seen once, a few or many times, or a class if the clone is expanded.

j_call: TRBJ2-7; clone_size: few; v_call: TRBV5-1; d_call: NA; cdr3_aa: CASSYDGYEQYF; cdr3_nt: TGCGCCAGCAGTTACGACGGCTACGAGCAGTACTTC
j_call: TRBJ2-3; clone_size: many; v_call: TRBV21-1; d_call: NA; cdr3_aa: CASSKARRWCTDTQYF; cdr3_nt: TGTGCCAGCAGCAAAGCGAGGAGGTGGTGCACAGATACGCAGTATTTT
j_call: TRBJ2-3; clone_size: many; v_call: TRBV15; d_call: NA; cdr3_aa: CATSRLLATDTQYF; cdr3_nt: TGTGCCACCAGCAGGTTACTAGCCACAGATACGCAGTATTTT
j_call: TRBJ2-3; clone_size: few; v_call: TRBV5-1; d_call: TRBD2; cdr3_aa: CASSLAAGGDTQYF; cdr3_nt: TGCGCCAGCAGCTTGGCAGCGGGAGGGGATACGCAGTATTTT
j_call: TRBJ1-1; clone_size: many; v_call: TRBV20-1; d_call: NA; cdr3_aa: CSARDVRVNTEAFF; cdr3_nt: TGCAGTGCTAGAGATGTCAGGGTGAACACTGAAGCTTTCTTT
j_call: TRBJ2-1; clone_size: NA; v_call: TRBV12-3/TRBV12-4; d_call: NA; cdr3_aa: CASTGPSYNEQFF; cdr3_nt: TGTGCCAGCACTGGACCCTCCTACAATGAGCAGTTCTTC
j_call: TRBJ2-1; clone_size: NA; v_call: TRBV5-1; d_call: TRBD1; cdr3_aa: CASSTGTAAVYNEQFF; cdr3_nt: TGCGCCAGCAGCACAGGGACAGCCGCCGTTTACAATGAGCAGTTCTTC
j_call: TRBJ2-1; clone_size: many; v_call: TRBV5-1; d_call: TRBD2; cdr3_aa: CASSQGLAGAGEQFF; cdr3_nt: TGCGCCAGCAGCCAAGGACTAGCGGGAGCGGGTGAGCAGTTCTTC
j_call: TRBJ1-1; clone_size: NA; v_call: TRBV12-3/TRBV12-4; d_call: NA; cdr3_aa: CASTPRRSTEAFF; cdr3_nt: TGTGCCAGCACCCCCCGGCGTAGCACTGAAGCTTTCTTT
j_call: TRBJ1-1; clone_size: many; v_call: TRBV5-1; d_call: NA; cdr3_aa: CASSYTGIMNTEAFF; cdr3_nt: TGCGCCAGCAGCTACACAGGGATCATGAACACTGAAGCTTTCTTT
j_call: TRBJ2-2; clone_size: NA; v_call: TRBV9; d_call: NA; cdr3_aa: CASSVGVLSKKGDTGELFF; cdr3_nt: TGTGCCAGCAGCGTAGGTGTCTTGAGTAAAAAGGGTGACACCGGGGAGCTGTTTTTT
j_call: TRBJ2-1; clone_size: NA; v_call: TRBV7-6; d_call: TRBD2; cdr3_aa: CASSLGYGTSEQFF; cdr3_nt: TGTGCCAGCAGCTTAGGATACGGGACTAGCGAGCAGTTCTTC
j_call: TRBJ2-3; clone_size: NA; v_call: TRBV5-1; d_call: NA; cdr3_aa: CASSFQGQTDTQYF; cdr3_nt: TGCGCCAGCAGCTTCCAAGGACAGACAGATACGCAGTATTTT
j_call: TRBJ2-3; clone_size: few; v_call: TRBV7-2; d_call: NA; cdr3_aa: CASSFHPSTDTQYF; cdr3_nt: TGTGCCAGCAGCTTTCATCCTAGCACAGATACGCAGTATTTT